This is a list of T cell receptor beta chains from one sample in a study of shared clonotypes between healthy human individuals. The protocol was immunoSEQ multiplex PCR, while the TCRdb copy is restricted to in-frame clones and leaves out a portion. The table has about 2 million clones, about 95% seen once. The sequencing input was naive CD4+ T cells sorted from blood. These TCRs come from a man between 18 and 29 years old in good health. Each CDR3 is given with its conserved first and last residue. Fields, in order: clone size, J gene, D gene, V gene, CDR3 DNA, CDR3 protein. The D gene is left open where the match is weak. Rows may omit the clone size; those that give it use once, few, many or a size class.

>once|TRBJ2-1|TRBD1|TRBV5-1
TGCGCCAGCCGGGACAGTCTTTACAATGAGCAGTTCTTC
CASRDSLYNEQFF
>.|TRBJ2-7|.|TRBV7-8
TGTGCCAGCAGCTTAGCCCATTACTACGAGCAGTACTTC
CASSLAHYYEQYF
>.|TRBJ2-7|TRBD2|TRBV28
TGTGCCAGCAGTTCCGGGGGGGCAAATTACGGCGAGCAGTACTTC
CASSSGGANYGEQYF
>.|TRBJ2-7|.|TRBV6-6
TGTGCCACGGGCCTTCTTAGCTACGAGCAGTACTTC
CATGLLSYEQYF
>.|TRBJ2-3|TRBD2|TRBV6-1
TGTGCCAGCAGTAAGCGGGGACTCACAGATACGCAGTATTTT
CASSKRGLTDTQYF
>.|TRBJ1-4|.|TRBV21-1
TGTGCCAGCAGCGTTCGGGGGGACAGCAATGAAAAACTGTTTTTT
CASSVRGDSNEKLFF
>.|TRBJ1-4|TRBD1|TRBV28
TGTGCCAGCAACTCCCAGGGGGCACCAACTAATGAAAAACTGTTTTTT
CASNSQGAPTNEKLFF
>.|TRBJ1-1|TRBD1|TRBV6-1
TGTGCCAGCAAGGGGGCAGGCATGAACACTGAAGCTTTCTTT
CASKGAGMNTEAFF
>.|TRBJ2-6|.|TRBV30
TGTGCCTGGCCAAACGATATAGGTTTTGGGGCCAACGTCCTGACTTTC
CAWPNDIGFGANVLTF
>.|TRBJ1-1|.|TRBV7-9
TGTGCCAGCAGCACCAGGGGCGAAGCTTTCTTT
CASSTRGEAFF
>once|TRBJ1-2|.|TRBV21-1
TGTGCCAGCAGACCGGAGGACTATGGCTACACCTTC
CASRPEDYGYTF
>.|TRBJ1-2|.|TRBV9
TGTGCCAGCAGCCCGCGCCTAAGGGAGGGCTACACCTTC
CASSPRLREGYTF
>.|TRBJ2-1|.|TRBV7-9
TGTGCCAGCAGCTTAGGGAACAAGGACAGAGAGCAGTTCTTC
CASSLGNKDREQFF
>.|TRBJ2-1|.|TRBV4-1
TGCGCCAGCAGCATCCTAGGGGACCCCTCCTACAATGAGCAGTTCTTC
CASSILGDPSYNEQFF
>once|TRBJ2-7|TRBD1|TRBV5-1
TGCGCCAGCAGCTTGGGGGACAGGGTGGACGAGCAGTACTTC
CASSLGDRVDEQYF
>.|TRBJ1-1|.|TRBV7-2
TGTGCCAGCAGCACGAGGTCCCAAAGGGTAGCTTTCTTT
CASSTRSQRVAFF
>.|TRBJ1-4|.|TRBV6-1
TGTGCCAGCAGTGAAGCGCATAGGCTGAGGGGGGAAAAACTGTTTTTT
CASSEAHRLRGEKLFF
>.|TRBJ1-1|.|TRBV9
TGTGCCAGCAGCAGGACGAACACTGAAGCTTTCTTT
CASSRTNTEAFF
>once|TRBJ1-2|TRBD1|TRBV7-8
TGTGCCAGCAGAGACATAGGGACAGGGGGCTATGGCTACACCTTC
CASRDIGTGGYGYTF
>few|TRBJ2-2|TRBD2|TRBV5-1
TGCGCCAGCAGCTTCGGGACTACTAACACCGGGGAGCTGTTTTTT
CASSFGTTNTGELFF
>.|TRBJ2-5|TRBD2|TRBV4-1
TGCGCCAGCAGCCAAGTCGGGCTAGCGGGAGAGACCCAGTACTTC
CASSQVGLAGETQYF
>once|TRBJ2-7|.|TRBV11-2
TGTGCCAGCAGCCTAGGGTTCCGCGAGCAGTACTTC
CASSLGFREQYF
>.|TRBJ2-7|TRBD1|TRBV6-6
TGTGCCAGCAGTTACGGGACAGGGACCTACGAGCAGTACTTC
CASSYGTGTYEQYF
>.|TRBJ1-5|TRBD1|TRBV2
TGTGCCAGCAGATGGTCAGGGGGAGGGCAGCCCCAGCATTTT
CASRWSGGGQPQHF
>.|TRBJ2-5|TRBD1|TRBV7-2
TGTGCCAGCAGCTTAAACACAATTTGGACAGGACAAGAGACCCAGTACTTC
CASSLNTIWTGQETQYF
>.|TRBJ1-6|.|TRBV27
TGTGCCAGCTCGAATGCAGGCCTTTTGAATTCACCCCTCCACTTT
CASSNAGLLNSPLHF
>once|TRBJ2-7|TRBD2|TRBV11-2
TGTGCCAGCAGCCCTCAGACTAGCGGACACGAGCAGTACTTC
CASSPQTSGHEQYF
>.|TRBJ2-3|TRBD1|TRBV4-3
TGCGCCAGCAGCCAACCGGACAGGTCCGGCACAGATACGCAGTATTTT
CASSQPDRSGTDTQYF
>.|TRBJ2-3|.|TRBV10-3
TGTGCCATCAGCCCTCGCGAGGTGGTTACGCAGTATTTT
CAISPREVVTQYF
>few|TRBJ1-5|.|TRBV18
TGTGCCAGCTCACCACCAAATCAGCCCCAGCATTTT
CASSPPNQPQHF
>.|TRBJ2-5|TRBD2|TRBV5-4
TGTGCCAGCAGCACAGGACTAGCGGGGCAAGAGACCCAGTACTTC
CASSTGLAGQETQYF
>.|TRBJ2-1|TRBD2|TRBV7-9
TGTGCCAGCAGCCTTGGGACTAGCGGGTACTCCTACAATGAGCAGTTCTTC
CASSLGTSGYSYNEQFF
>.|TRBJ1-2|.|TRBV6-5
TGTGCCAGCAGTTACGCTACAACAGGGTATGGCTACACCTTC
CASSYATTGYGYTF
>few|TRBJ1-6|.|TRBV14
TGTGCCAGCAGCCAAGCGGGGCTCAAGCGTTCACCCCTCCACTTT
CASSQAGLKRSPLHF
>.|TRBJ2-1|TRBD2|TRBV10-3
TGTGCCGTCGCCCGGGAGGCCTACAACAATGAGCAGTTCTTC
CAVAREAYNNEQFF
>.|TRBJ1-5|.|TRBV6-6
TGTGCCAGCATCCTACGGGGGTCGGGAGGCAATCAGCCCCAGCATTTT
CASILRGSGGNQPQHF
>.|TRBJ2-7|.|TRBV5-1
TGCGCCAGCAGCTTGACCCCCTCTACAGTTTCCTACGAGCAGTACTTC
CASSLTPSTVSYEQYF
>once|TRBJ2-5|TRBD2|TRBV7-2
TGTGCCAGCAGCTTGCCTGGACTAGCGGTTGAAGAGACCCAGTACTTC
CASSLPGLAVEETQYF
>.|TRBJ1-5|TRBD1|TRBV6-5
TGTGCCAGCAGCAGGGGGGGGGACAATCAGCCCCAGCATTTT
CASSRGGDNQPQHF
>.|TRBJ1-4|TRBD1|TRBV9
TGTGCCAGCACCCGAGGGACAGGGACTGAAAAACTGTTTTTT
CASTRGTGTEKLFF
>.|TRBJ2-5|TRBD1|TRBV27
TGTGCCAGCAGTTTATTAGGGGGCAACAGGGGGCCGGAGACCCAGTACTTC
CASSLLGGNRGPETQYF
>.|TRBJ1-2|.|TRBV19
TGTGCCAGTAATCTCGCCAAATTCCTCGACTATGGCTACACCTTC
CASNLAKFLDYGYTF
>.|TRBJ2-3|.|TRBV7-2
TGTGCCAGCAGCCAACGACACACAGATACGCAGTATTTT
CASSQRHTDTQYF
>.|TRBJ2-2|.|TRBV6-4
TGTGCCAGCAGGGGGAATTCTGCCGGGGAGCTGTTTTTT
CASRGNSAGELFF
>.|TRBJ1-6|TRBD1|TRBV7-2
TGTGCCAGCAGCCCGGACAGGGAAAACTCACCCCTCCACTTT
CASSPDRENSPLHF
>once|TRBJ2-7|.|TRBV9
TGTGCCAGCACCCCAACTGAGTTTCTCTACGAGCAGTACTTC
CASTPTEFLYEQYF
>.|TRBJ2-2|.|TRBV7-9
TGTGCCAGCAGCTTAAGTGACACCGGGGAGCTGTTTTTT
CASSLSDTGELFF
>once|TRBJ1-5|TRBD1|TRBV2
TGTGCCACCTCGGGACAGGGGAGCAATCAGCCCCAGCATTTT
CATSGQGSNQPQHF
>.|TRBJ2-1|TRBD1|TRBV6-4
TGTGCCAGCAGTGTTCAGGGGACAGGGAAGGATGAGCAGTTCTTC
CASSVQGTGKDEQFF
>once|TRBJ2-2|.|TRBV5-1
TGCGCCACCTCCCCGAGCGGTAACACCGGGGAGCTGTTTTTT
CATSPSGNTGELFF
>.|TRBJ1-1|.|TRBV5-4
TGTGCCAGCAGCTTCGGGGGCGTGAACACTGAAGCTTTCTTT
CASSFGGVNTEAFF
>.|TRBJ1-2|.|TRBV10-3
TGTGCCATCAGTGACAGCCCCTATGGCTACACCTTC
CAISDSPYGYTF
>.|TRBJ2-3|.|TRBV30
TGTGCCTGGAGTTCCTTTTCGAGCACAGATACGCAGTATTTT
CAWSSFSSTDTQYF